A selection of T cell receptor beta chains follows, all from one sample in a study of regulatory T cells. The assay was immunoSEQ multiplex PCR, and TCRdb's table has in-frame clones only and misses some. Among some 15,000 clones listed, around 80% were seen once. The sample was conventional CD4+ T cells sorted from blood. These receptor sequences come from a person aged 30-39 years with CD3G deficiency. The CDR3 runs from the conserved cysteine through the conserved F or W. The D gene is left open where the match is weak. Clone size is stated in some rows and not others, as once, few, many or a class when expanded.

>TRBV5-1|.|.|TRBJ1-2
TGCGCCAGCAGCTTGACGTCAGGTTATGGCTACACCTTC
CASSLTSGYGYTF
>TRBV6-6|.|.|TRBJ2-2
TGTGCCAGCAGTTTACGGTCCACCGGGGAGCTGTTTTTT
CASSLRSTGELFF
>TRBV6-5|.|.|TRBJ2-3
TGTGCCAGCAGTTACGCCTATTCGGATACGCAGTATTTT
CASSYAYSDTQYF
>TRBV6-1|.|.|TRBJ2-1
TGTGCCAGCAGTGTCGGGGGGCGGCATGAGCAGTTCTTC
CASSVGGRHEQFF
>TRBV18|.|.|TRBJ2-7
TGTGCCAGCTCACCAGGGCAGACCCTCGACGAGCAGTACTTC
CASSPGQTLDEQYF
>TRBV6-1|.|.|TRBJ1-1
TGTGCCAGCACCCTCCCAATGAACACTGAAGCTTTCTTT
CASTLPMNTEAFF
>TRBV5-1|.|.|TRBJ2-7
TGCGCCAGCAGCCCCGGGACCTCGAATGGCGAGCAGTACTTC
CASSPGTSNGEQYF
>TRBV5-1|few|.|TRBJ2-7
TGCGCCAGCAGCTTGGCAGGGCGGGGATTCTCCTACGAGCAGTACTTC
CASSLAGRGFSYEQYF
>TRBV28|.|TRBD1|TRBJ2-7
TGTGCCAGCAGTTTGGACAGGAGCTCCTACGAGCAGTACTTC
CASSLDRSSYEQYF
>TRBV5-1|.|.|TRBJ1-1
TGCGCCAGCAGCTCCTGGGGAGGGACTGAAGCTTTCTTT
CASSSWGGTEAFF
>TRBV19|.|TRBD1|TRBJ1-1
TGTGCCAGTAGTACACAGGGGCGTGCGGCTGAAGCTTTCTTT
CASSTQGRAAEAFF
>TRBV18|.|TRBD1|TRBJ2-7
TGTGCCAGCTCCCTGACAGGGTACGAGCAGTACTTC
CASSLTGYEQYF
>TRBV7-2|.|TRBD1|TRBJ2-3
TGTGCCAGCATTGTGATACAGGGGAGCGTGGATACGCAGTATTTT
CASIVIQGSVDTQYF
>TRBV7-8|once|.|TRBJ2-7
TGTGCCAGCAGCTTAGCGCCAGGGAGAAACGAGCAGTACTTC
CASSLAPGRNEQYF
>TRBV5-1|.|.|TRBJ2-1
TGCGCCAGCAGCTTGTATACGGGAGACCGTTACAATGAGCAGTTCTTC
CASSLYTGDRYNEQFF
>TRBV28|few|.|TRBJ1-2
TGTGCCAGCAGCTCATGGGGGGCGAGGGGCTACACCTTC
CASSSWGARGYTF
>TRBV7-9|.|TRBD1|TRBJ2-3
TGTGCCAGCAGCTTAGCCGGACAGGGTAGCACAGATACGCAGTATTTT
CASSLAGQGSTDTQYF
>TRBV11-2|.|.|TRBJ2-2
TGTGCCAGCAGCTTATGGGCGAACACCGGGGAGCTGTTTTTT
CASSLWANTGELFF